Listed below are T cell receptor beta chains from one sample, sequenced in a study of human T cells and chemical hapten exposure. In TCRdb, the RACE reads were re-called with MiXCR into one record per CDR3 protein. The repertoire holds tens of thousands of distinct CDR3 sequences, with 6.5% to 8.5% as singletons. Here the sequenced sample was whole blood, taken in connection with sensitization to the hapten diphenylcyclopropenone (DPC). All receptors come from a woman in her 30s with alopecia areata. Some clones in this sample may be carry-over from other donors' samples. CDR3s leave out the opening cysteine and the closing phenylalanine or tryptophan. The D gene is left open where the match is weak.

TRBV5-1	TRBJ2-6	.	ASRAASGANVLT
TRBV4-2	TRBJ2-3	TRBD2	ASSQETSGGDTQY
TRBV13	TRBJ1-4	.	ASSLGARRGLTNEKLF
TRBV18	TRBJ2-7	TRBD2	ASSRGLAGGFNSYEQY
TRBV29-1	TRBJ2-1	TRBD1	SVVFRGQGQGRGNEQF
TRBV6-5	TRBJ1-2	.	ASKPSGRGVRYGYT
TRBV13	TRBJ2-3	.	ASSRDYSTDTQY
TRBV29-1	TRBJ1-2	.	SVKTGSYGYT
TRBV2	TRBJ1-6	TRBD1	ASSERTGSSYNSPLH
TRBV20-1	TRBJ2-3	TRBD2	SASRGLAGRTDTQY
TRBV20-1	TRBJ2-3	TRBD2	SAPGGSGGYMDTQY
TRBV10-3	TRBJ2-3	.	AISHGQITDTQY
TRBV19	TRBJ1-1	.	ASSMSGWSTEAF
TRBV12-3/TRBV12-4	TRBJ1-2	.	ASSLDTGLTTHGDT
TRBV6-6	TRBJ1-4	.	ASSRSNGDEKLF
TRBV20-1	TRBJ2-3	.	SARDQALAVTDTQY
TRBV14	TRBJ1-1	.	ASSQSMSTVNTRNTEAF
TRBV12-3/TRBV12-4	TRBJ1-1	.	ASSPFPGPTEAF
TRBV2	TRBJ2-1	TRBD1	ASSGAAGGSYNEQF
TRBV9	TRBJ1-5	.	ASSVGGDPKPDQPQH
TRBV3-1	TRBJ2-3	TRBD1	ASSQVRTGGPDTQY
TRBV25-1	TRBJ2-6	.	ASSVPGRSLSGANVLT
TRBV20-1	TRBJ1-3	.	SARDGRGSTGNTIY
TRBV11-3	TRBJ1-1	.	ASSGGPLNTEAF
TRBV20-1	TRBJ2-3	.	SAFDWADTQY
TRBV28	TRBJ2-1	.	ASRLGGDMYNEQF
TRBV5-4	TRBJ1-1	.	ASSTPSQGNTEAF
TRBV12-3/TRBV12-4	TRBJ1-5	TRBD1	ASSNTGDRYSNQPQH
TRBV5-6	TRBJ1-1	TRBD1	ASSFLWTGAIGVGTEAF
TRBV30	TRBJ2-2	.	AWSGGTNTGELF
TRBV2	TRBJ2-3	.	VSIRDSSTDTQY
TRBV4-1	TRBJ1-1	TRBD1	ASSRQGGEVTEAF
TRBV3-1	TRBJ2-3	TRBD2	ASSHLAGASTDTQY
TRBV7-2	TRBJ1-1	.	ASSLNRDTEAF
TRBV19	TRBJ1-5	.	ASSIDLSQPQH
TRBV5-1	TRBJ2-2	TRBD1	ASSFQGALTGELF
TRBV3-1	TRBJ1-2	.	ASSPTGNYGYT
TRBV5-1	TRBJ1-2	.	ASSLVATVIRRGYT
TRBV7-9	TRBJ2-3	TRBD2	ASNGGGKTTDTQY
TRBV7-9	TRBJ2-3	.	ASSLVRGSTDTQY
TRBV29-1	TRBJ1-2	.	SVDLHLSDGYT
TRBV20-1	TRBJ1-2	.	SARDGRGISYGYT
TRBV30	TRBJ2-1	.	AWSKSGEEQF
TRBV10-3	TRBJ1-4	TRBD1	AISVDRGRLF
TRBV20-1	TRBJ2-4	TRBD2	SAPTGGSKNIQY
TRBV30	TRBJ1-1	.	AWSVGDRAF
TRBV29-1	TRBJ2-5	TRBD2	SVEPTSGASPY
TRBV18	TRBJ2-5	TRBD2	ASSPRTEPGGETQY